This T cell receptor beta chain was captured by sequencing in a study of T cell responses to AZD1222 COVID-19 vaccine. Findings and caveats of the study: The sample set comprised mostly white British donors with more females, and clonal diversity was possibly underestimated. Unmutated variant regions are reportedly the target of nearly half of TCRs that are spike-specific. Distributed over spike, vaccine-associated CD4 TCRs predominated at 160-218 and 743-854.

This clone was counted only a few times. Antigen unknown. The assay was immunoSEQ multiplex PCR, and TCRdb's table has in-frame clones only and misses some. The sample holds tens of thousands of clones; approximately 90% are singletons and the top ten take around an eighth. Second-dose schedules of about 4 or about 12 weeks were combined. Between the trimmed V and J ends, which lost 7 bases and 7 bases, there was a span of 11 bases. Germline V CDR1 and CDR2: SGHAT, FQNNGV. This CDR3 has 12 residues. The gene calls are TRBV11-2 and TRBJ2-1; no clear D gene. The sample in question was peripheral blood, obtained 28 days after the second AZD1222 dose. The TCR comes from an adult who received the AZD1222 COVID-19 vaccine. The CDR3 nucleotides read TGTGCCAGCACTTGGAAGCGTAATGAGCAGTTCTTC. This gives the protein CASTWKRNEQFF.